One sample yielded the 19 T cell receptor beta chains listed below, sequenced in a study of blood T cell repertoires in COVID-19. The repertoire was sequenced with immunoSEQ multiplex PCR; TCRdb's copy has only in-frame clones and lacks some. Found here are 85,000 to 130,000 clones, about 89% of them singletons; the top ten hold 5% to 6.5%. Source material: peripheral blood. These receptors were collected from a human donor in a cohort sampled during active COVID-19.

The chain couples TRBV28 to TRBJ2-7; D unclear. Germline assignment: CDR1 MDHEN and CDR2 SYDVKM. This CDR3 comprises 13 residues. Trimming removed 6 bases at V and 3 bases at J, with 12 bases between. CDR3 DNA sequence: TGTGCCAGCAGCCCCCCCCCTTTCTACGAGCAGTACTTC. Its translation is CASSPPPFYEQYF.

The V gene is TRBV28, the J gene TRBJ2-7; 9 bases agree with TRBD1. Germline CDR1 reads MDHEN; CDR2 reads SYDVKM. The CDR3 has 16 residues. V lost 10 bases, J lost 1 base, and 14 bases stayed unmatched. CDR3 coding DNA: TGTGCCACCACCCCTCCAACCGGGACAGGGTCCTACGAGCAGTACTTC. Translation: CATTPPTGTGSYEQYF.

The V call is TRBV19, the J call TRBJ1-5; D not resolved. V was pared by 7 bases and J by 7 bases, with 17 bases between. Germline-derived CDR1 and CDR2 are LNHDA and SQIVND (reference sequence). The CDR3 loop spans 14 amino acids. The CDR3 DNA is TGTGCCAGTACCATCGCGGGGAGGCACCAGCCCCAGCATTTT. Translated: CASTIAGRHQPQHF.

The chain has TRBV28 and TRBJ1-5; 9 bases line up with TRBD1. Trimming removed 10 bases from V and 5 bases from J; junction bases left unmatched: 6. CDR3 length: 13 residues. The germline V gene has CDR1 MDHEN and CDR2 SYDVKM. CDR3 bases: TGTGCCACCCAGGACAGGGGAGATCAGCCCCAGCATTTT. Amino acids: CATQDRGDQPQHF.

This chain links TRBV20-1 with TRBJ2-3; D unresolved. This CDR3 has 11 amino acids. Germline assignment: CDR1 DFQATT and CDR2 SNEGSKA (reference sequence). Deletions cut 6 bases from V and 5 bases from J, with 9 bases between. The chain's CDR3 is CSALGVDTQYF. DNA for the CDR3: TGCAGTGCCCTAGGTGTAGATACGCAGTATTTT.

The sample holds one count of this clone. The rearrangement uses TRBV6-5 and TRBJ1-2; D perhaps matches TRBD1 (6 bases). The CDR3 consists of 14 residues. Germline CDR1 reads MNHEY; CDR2 reads SVGAGI. V was cut by 8 bases and J by 4 bases, with 17 bases left in between. The CDR3 is CASGGEQGAYGYTF. CDR3 coding DNA: TGTGCCAGCGGGGGGGAACAGGGTGCCTATGGCTACACCTTC.

This clone came up a few times. The chain links TRBV24-1 to TRBJ1-5; no firm D call. V was shortened by 3 bases and J by 1 base, with 9 bases between the two germline ends. The CDR3 is 15 residues long. Germline lookup yields CDR1 KGHDR and CDR2 SFDVKD. CDR3: CATSDDYRSNQPQHF. The CDR3 DNA follows: TGTGCCACCAGTGATGACTACCGGAGCAATCAGCCCCAGCATTTT.

The chain has TRBV6-5 and TRBJ2-1; a weak D match, TRBD1 (5 bases). Germline V gene sequence: CDR1 MNHEY, CDR2 SVGAGI. CDR3 length equals 14 residues. The ends were cut back, 8 bases at V and 3 bases at J, with 14 bases in the middle. CDR3 residues: CASWGRFIYNEQFF. In DNA, the CDR3 is TGTGCCAGCTGGGGCAGGTTCATCTACAATGAGCAGTTCTTC.

The V gene is TRBV7-4, the J gene TRBJ2-2; 7 bases are a match to TRBD2. This CDR3 comprises 15 residues. J lost 6 bases, V lost 3 bases, and 7 bases had no gene match. Per germline, CDR1 SGHVT and CDR2 SQSDAQ. The CDR3 here is CASSLPSGPPGELFF. CDR3 DNA sequence: TGTGCCAGCAGCTTGCCTAGCGGACCCCCCGGGGAGCTGTTTTTT.

This clone was counted a single time. The chain combines TRBV11-2 with TRBJ2-7, with D perhaps TRBD2 (5 bases). Trimming removed 5 bases at V and 3 bases at J, with 17 bases between. CDR3 length equals 15 residues. Germline V CDR1 and CDR2: SGHAT, FQNNGV. CDR3 nucleotide sequence: TGTGCCAGCAGCCTTACTGCGAGGGATGTCTACGAGCAGTACTTC. It specifies CASSLTARDVYEQYF.

This sequence joins TRBV28 and TRBJ2-3, with a possible D match to TRBD2 (7 bases). In germline, CDR1 is MDHEN, CDR2 SYDVKM. The CDR3 runs to 18 residues. Trimming pared 2 bases from V and 2 bases from J, leaving 20 bases between. Here the CDR3 reads CASSLLAGALGFTDTQYF. CDR3 DNA: TGTGCCAGCAGTTTACTCGCGGGGGCCTTAGGGTTCACAGATACGCAGTATTTT.

The gene calls are TRBV7-2 and TRBJ1-1, with 8 positions matching TRBD1. V shed 5 bases, J shed 5 bases, and the junction held 13 bases outside the gene matches. The CDR3 has 16 residues. Germline V gene lookup returns CDR1 SGHTA and CDR2 FQGNSA. The CDR3 loop is CASSQRRQGAGTEAFF. The CDR3 bases are TGTGCCAGCAGCCAAAGGCGTCAGGGGGCTGGGACTGAAGCTTTCTTT.

This clone was picked up a small number of times. This rearrangement joins TRBV28 to TRBJ2-7; weak D call: TRBD2 (6 bases). Germline-derived CDR1 and CDR2 are MDHEN and SYDVKM. CDR3 length: 16 amino acids. V lost 6 bases to trimming and J lost 1 base, with 19 bases between them. The CDR3 sequence is CASSPPGDFLSYEQYF. In DNA form, the CDR3 reads TGTGCCAGCAGCCCCCCGGGGGACTTCCTTTCCTACGAGCAGTACTTC.

This clone was seen more than once but under ten times. The chain is built from TRBV7-2 and TRBJ1-5; tentative D call: TRBD1 (5 bases). CDR1 is SGHTA, CDR2 FQGNSA, per germline. This CDR3 region has 12 residues. Deletions cut 2 bases from V and 6 bases from J, with 5 bases between. The CDR3 loop reads CASSLTGQPQHF. The CDR3 region has the DNA TGTGCCAGCAGCTTAACAGGTCAGCCCCAGCATTTT.

The chain uses TRBV7-9 and TRBJ2-2; D might be TRBD1 (5 bases). The CDR3 consists of 14 residues. CDR1 and CDR2 from the germline V gene are SEHNR and FQNEAQ (reference sequence). Trimming stripped 4 bases from V and 7 bases from J, with 13 bases between. This CDR3 is CASSWGLGSGELFF. CDR3 nucleotide sequence: TGTGCCAGCAGCTGGGGCTTGGGAAGCGGGGAGCTGTTTTTT.

The chain recombines TRBV14 with TRBJ1-4; D might be TRBD1 (5 bases). Germline CDR1 reads SGHDN; CDR2 reads FVKESK. The CDR3 totals 15 residues. V lost 4 bases to trimming and J lost 8 bases, with 17 bases between them. CDR3 DNA sequence: TGTGCCAGCAGCCCAGGGAGGACCCCCCCCGAAAAACTGTTTTTT. Protein sequence: CASSPGRTPPEKLFF.

The chain employs TRBV9 and TRBJ2-2; D uncertain. This CDR3 comprises 15 residues. V dropped 3 bases and J dropped 0 bases, with 9 bases sitting between them. Germline V lookup: CDR1 SGDLS, CDR2 YYNGEE. CDR3 amino acids: CASSAPDSNTGELFF. CDR3 bases: TGTGCCAGCAGCGCCCCCGACTCGAACACCGGGGAGCTGTTTTTT.

The chain uses TRBV7-3 and TRBJ1-5; 8 bases agree with TRBD1. Germline CDR1 reads SGHTA; CDR2 reads FQGTGA. V lost 5 bases and J lost 7; bases outside the gene matches: 10. The CDR3 spans 15 residues. The CDR3 protein is CASSRTGSKGQPQHF. As DNA, the CDR3 is TGTGCCAGCAGCCGGACAGGGTCAAAGGGGCAGCCCCAGCATTTT. Full variable domain (rest looked up from reference TRBV7-3 and TRBJ1-5): GAGVSQTPSNKVTEKGKYVELRCDPISGHTALYWYRQSLGQGPEFLIYFQGTGAADDSGLPNDRFFAVRPEGSVSTLKIQRTERGDSAVYLCASSRTGSKGQPQHFGDGTRLSIL.

The chain couples TRBV5-1 to TRBJ2-2, with 8 bases that match TRBD2. The CDR3 is 14 residues long. Trimming cost V 4 bases and J 6 bases; bases outside gene matches: 5. From germline, CDR1 is SGHRS and CDR2 YFSETQ. CDR3 nucleotides: TGCGCCAGCAGCCAGACTAGCGCGGCCGGGGAGCTGTTTTTT. Amino acid sequence: CASSQTSAAGELFF.